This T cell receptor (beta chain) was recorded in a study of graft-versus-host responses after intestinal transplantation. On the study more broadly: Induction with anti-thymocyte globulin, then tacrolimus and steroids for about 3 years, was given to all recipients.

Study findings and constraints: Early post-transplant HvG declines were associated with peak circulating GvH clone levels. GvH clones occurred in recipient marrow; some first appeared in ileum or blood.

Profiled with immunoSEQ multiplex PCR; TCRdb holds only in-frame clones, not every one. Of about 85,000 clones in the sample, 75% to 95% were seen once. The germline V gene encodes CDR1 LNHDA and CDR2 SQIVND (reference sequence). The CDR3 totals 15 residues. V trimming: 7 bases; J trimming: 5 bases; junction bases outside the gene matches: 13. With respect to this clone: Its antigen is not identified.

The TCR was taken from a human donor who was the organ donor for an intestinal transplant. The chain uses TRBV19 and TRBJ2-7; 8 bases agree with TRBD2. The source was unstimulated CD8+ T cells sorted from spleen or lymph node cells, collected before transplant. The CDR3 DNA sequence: TGTGCCAGTAACGAAGGAGCGGGAGTCCCCAACGAGCAGTACTTC. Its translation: CASNEGAGVPNEQYF.